The entry below gives a single TCR beta chain sequence along with its context. This entry belongs to a study of T cell changes during pregnancy in multiple sclerosis. The assay was immunoSEQ multiplex PCR, and TCRdb's table has in-frame clones only and misses some. The sample contains almost 40,000 clones, under 95% of which appear only once. The CDR3 loop spans 15 amino acids. The germline CDR1 and CDR2 sequences are MNHEY and SVGAGI. Trimming took 7 bases from V and 0 from J, leaving 13 bases between them. This chain connects TRBV6-5 to TRBJ2-1; TRBD2 is a possible D gene (6 bases). The sequencing used CD4+ T cells from peripheral blood mononuclear cells, collected in the third trimester of pregnancy. This clonotype originated in a female donor in good health, enrolled as a control in a pregnancy study. The CDR3 sequence: CASTLGLSSYNEQFF. For the CDR3, the DNA is TGTGCCAGCACCCTCGGACTAAGCTCCTACAATGAGCAGTTCTTC.